The next 15 T cell receptor beta chains were all read from a single sample in a study of shared T cell receptors in the human thymus (dated by TCRdb to about 2021). The library came from the immunoSEQ multiplex PCR assay. As stored in TCRdb, this immuneACCESS dataset retains in-frame rearrangements with V and J assigned. A fraction of the clones does not appear; measured against another copy, unresolved V genes explain less than half of the discrepancy, and the remainder lacks a known reason. This sample holds about 660,000 clones; approximately 87% were observed only once. In total, the top ten clones hold 0.0094% of the sample. Separately, the same data were catalogued under a study of human thymus T cells.

The sequencing input was thymocytes. All receptors come from a boy under three years old with a congenital heart defect. Donor details come from another sample of the same person, matched by shared clones.

This rearrangement joins TRBV5-1 to TRBJ2-5; 13 nucleotides match TRBD2. The trim removed 9 bases at V and 5 bases at J, leaving 10 bases unmatched. This CDR3 contains 15 residues. Per germline, CDR1 SGHRS and CDR2 YFSETQ. The chain's CDR3 is CATSGTSGIMETQYF. The CDR3 DNA reads as TGCGCCACCAGTGGGACTAGCGGGATCATGGAGACCCAGTACTTC. Based on the CDR3 plus reference TRBV5-1 and TRBJ2-5, the full variable domain is KAGVTQTPRYLIKTRGQQVTLSCSPISGHRSVSWYQQTPGQGLQFLFEYFSETQRNKGNFPGRFSGRQFSNSRSEMNVSTLELGDSALYLCATSGTSGIMETQYFGPGTRLLVL.

The chain joins TRBV4-1 to TRBJ1-1; D is perhaps TRBD1 (5 bases). CDR1 and CDR2 from the germline V gene are MGHRA and YSYEKL. V was shortened by 1 base and J by 6 bases, with 15 bases between the two germline ends. The CDR3 contains 15 residues. Written as DNA, the CDR3 is TGCGCCAGCAGCCAAGCCTTAGGGGTTTTCGCTGAAGCTTTCTTT. Its translation: CASSQALGVFAEAFF.

This chain joins TRBV9 and TRBJ1-2; 11 nucleotides align to TRBD1. Unmatched junction bases numbered 11, after V lost 3 bases and J lost 4 bases. Germline assignment: CDR1 SGDLS and CDR2 YYNGEE. The CDR3 covers 17 residues. CDR3: CASSGGTGQGATYGYTF. As DNA, the CDR3 is TGTGCCAGCAGCGGAGGTACTGGACAGGGGGCGACCTATGGCTACACCTTC.

The genes are TRBV20-1 and TRBJ2-1; 9 bases align to TRBD2. The CDR3 has 11 amino acids. Looked up from germline, CDR1 is DFQATT and CDR2 is SNEGSKA (reference sequence). CDR3 protein: CTGLAYNEQFF. In nucleotides, the CDR3 is TGCACGGGACTAGCTTACAATGAGCAGTTCTTC.

The chain employs TRBV25-1 and TRBJ2-1; D might be TRBD2 (5 bases). CDR3 length: 17 residues. Trimming stripped 1 base from V and 3 bases from J, with 16 bases between. CDR1 and CDR2 from the germline V gene are MGHDK and SYGVNS. The CDR3 nucleotides are TGTGCCAGCAGTGAATTAGCCAGCGGATGGGGCTACAATGAGCAGTTCTTC. Translation: CASSELASGWGYNEQFF.

This clone has a handful of counts. V and J are TRBV5-1 and TRBJ2-1, with D hard to call. The V gene's germline CDR1 is SGHRS and CDR2 YFSETQ. The CDR3 extends over 15 amino acids. Trimming took 4 bases from V and 3 from J, leaving 14 bases between them. The CDR3 DNA follows: TGCGCCAGCAGCCCGGAGCTTTCACTCTACAATGAGCAGTTCTTC. This sequence encodes CASSPELSLYNEQFF.

This clone came up a few times. Here the CDR3 DNA reads TGTGCCAGCAGCTTAGGGCAGGGGTATCAGCCCCAGCATTTT. Translation: CASSLGQGYQPQHF. This chain joins TRBV5-6 and TRBJ1-5; possibly TRBD1 for D (6 bases). The CDR3 length is 14 residues. Germline values: CDR1 SGHDT, CDR2 YYEEEE. Trimming left V 2 bases short and J 5 bases short, with 11 bases between. Together with reference TRBV5-6 and TRBJ1-5, the CDR3 gives the full variable domain: DAGVTQSPTHLIKTRGQQVTLRCSPKSGHDTVSWYQQALGQGPQFIFQYYEEEERQRGNFPDRFSGHQFPNYSSELNVNALLLGDSALYLCASSLGQGYQPQHFGDGTRLSIL.

CDR3 in amino acids: CASSATQERVTGELFF. As DNA, the CDR3 is TGTGCCAGCAGTGCCACACAGGAACGGGTCACCGGGGAGCTGTTTTTT. This rearrangement joins TRBV27 to TRBJ2-2, with D possibly matching TRBD1 (5 bases). V dropped 5 bases and J dropped 4 bases, with 17 bases sitting between them. CDR3 length equals 16 residues. Germline V gene data show CDR1 as MNHEY and CDR2 as SMNVEV (reference sequence).

The rearrangement links TRBV28 to TRBJ1-1; possibly TRBD1 for D (6 bases). Germline V lookup: CDR1 MDHEN, CDR2 SYDVKM. This CDR3 is built from 16 residues. Trimming cost V 4 bases and J 0 bases, with 15 bases left between them. In nucleotides, the CDR3 is TGTGCCAGCAGTTGGGTCAGGGGAGGGTTGAACACTGAAGCTTTCTTT. Translation gives CASSWVRGGLNTEAFF.

The chain joins TRBV19 to TRBJ1-6; 8 bases align to TRBD1. After removal of 4 bases from V and 9 bases from J, the junction contained 11 bases not matched to a gene. This CDR3 contains 16 residues. Per the germline V gene, CDR1 is LNHDA and CDR2 is SQIVND (reference sequence). For the CDR3, the DNA is TGTGCCAGTAGTACCCCACGACAGGGGTTGACTTCACCCCTCCACTTT. Translation: CASSTPRQGLTSPLHF.

The chain joins TRBV6-1 to TRBJ2-3; D is possibly TRBD2 (5 bases). V gave up 8 bases and J gave up 4 bases, with 16 bases separating them. Per the germline V gene, CDR1 is MNHNS and CDR2 is SASEGT. The CDR3 has 14 residues. CDR3: CASSQDFSADTQYF. CDR3 in DNA: TGTGCCAGCTCCCAGGACTTTTCGGCAGATACGCAGTATTTT.

This chain links TRBV7-9 with TRBJ1-1, with unresolved D. Trimming removed 4 bases at V and 7 bases at J, with 13 bases between. There are 13 residues in the CDR3. CDR1 SEHNR and CDR2 FQNEAQ come from the germline V gene (reference sequence). The CDR3 sequence is CASSSRVLIEAFF. The CDR3 DNA is TGTGCCAGCAGCTCGAGGGTTCTCATTGAAGCTTTCTTT.

The chain combines TRBV6-1 with TRBJ2-1, with TRBD2 matching 13 bases. V lost 4 bases to trimming and J lost 5 bases; unmatched junction nucleotides: 5. This CDR3 region has 16 residues. From germline, CDR1 is MNHNS and CDR2 SASEGT. The CDR3 nucleotides are TGTGCCAGCAGTGGAAGGACTAGCGGGAGTAACAATGAGCAGTTCTTC. Translating it yields CASSGRTSGSNNEQFF.

The chain carries TRBV5-6 and TRBJ1-2; D remains ambiguous. The CDR3 length is 15 residues. Per the germline V gene, CDR1 is SGHDT and CDR2 is YYEEEE. Trimming stripped 4 bases from V and 5 bases from J, with 18 bases between. The CDR3 sequence: CASSIPTRRGYGYTF. The CDR3 DNA sequence: TGTGCCAGCAGCATCCCGACCCGGAGAGGATATGGCTACACCTTC.

This clone was picked up a small number of times. The chain combines TRBV15 with TRBJ2-5, with 7 bases that match TRBD1. J gave up 1 base and V 1 base, and 3 bases lay outside the gene matches. The germline V gene encodes CDR1 LNHNV and CDR2 YYDKDF (reference sequence). The CDR3 runs 15 residues. The CDR3 region is CATSRVTGPQETQYF. CDR3 DNA: TGTGCCACCAGCAGAGTGACAGGGCCCCAAGAGACCCAGTACTTC.